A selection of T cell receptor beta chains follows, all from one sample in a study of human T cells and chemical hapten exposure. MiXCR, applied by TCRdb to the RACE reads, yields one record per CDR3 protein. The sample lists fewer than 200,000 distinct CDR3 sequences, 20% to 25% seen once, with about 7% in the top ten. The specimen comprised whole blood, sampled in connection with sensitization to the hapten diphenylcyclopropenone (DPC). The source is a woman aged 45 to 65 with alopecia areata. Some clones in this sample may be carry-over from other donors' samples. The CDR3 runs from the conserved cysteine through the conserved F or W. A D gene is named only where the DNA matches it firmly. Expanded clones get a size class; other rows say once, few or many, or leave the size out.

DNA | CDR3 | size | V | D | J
TGTGCCAGCAGCTGGGACTGGACTAGCGGGAGCAAGAAGTTCTTC | CASSWDWTSGSKKFF | NA | TRBV11-3 | TRBD2 | TRBJ2-1
TGTGCCAGCAGGAGAAGCGGAGGGGGCTCCTACAATGAGCAGTTCTTC | CASRRSGGGSYNEQFF | few | TRBV28 | NA | TRBJ2-1
TGTGCCAGCAGCCAGCCGGGACTAGCGACACACACAACGAACACCGGGGAGCTGTTTTTT | CASSQPGLATHTTNTGELFF | few | TRBV6-6 | TRBD2 | TRBJ2-2
TGTGCCAGCAGCCGACGAGAGGGACCCTACGAGCAGTACTTC | CASSRREGPYEQYF | few | TRBV3-1 | NA | TRBJ2-7
TGCAGTGCTAGAAATCTAGGGGATGAAAAACTGTTTTTT | CSARNLGDEKLFF | NA | TRBV20-1 | NA | TRBJ1-4
TGTGCCATCAGTGGGGGGACTAGCAATGAGCAGTTCTTC | CAISGGTSNEQFF | NA | TRBV10-3 | TRBD2 | TRBJ2-1
TGTGCCAGCAGTTTAGAGCGGGAGACATACAATGAGCAGTTCTTC | CASSLERETYNEQFF | many | TRBV6-2/TRBV6-3 | TRBD2 | TRBJ2-1
TGTGCCAGCAGCCCTCCCCGGGACCCCCGGGGCTACACCTTC | CASSPPRDPRGYTF | few | TRBV11-2 | NA | TRBJ1-2
TGTGCCAGCAGTGAAGGGAGAATTCAGTACTTC | CASSEGRIQYF | few | TRBV2 | NA | TRBJ2-7
TGTGCCAGCAGGAAACAGGGGGCGATTGGAAACACCATATATTTT | CASRKQGAIGNTIYF | NA | TRBV6-5 | TRBD1 | TRBJ1-3
TGTGCCAGCAGGGGGCCTGCTAGAAACGAGCAGTACTTC | CASRGPARNEQYF | few | TRBV6-5 | NA | TRBJ2-7
TGCAGCCTAGGGACAGGGGACAATGAGCAGTTCTTC | CSLGTGDNEQFF | NA | TRBV29-1 | TRBD1 | TRBJ2-1
TGTGCCAGCATGCGGAGGACAGGGGTGGCAGATACGCAGTATTTT | CASMRRTGVADTQYF | few | TRBV6-1 | TRBD1 | TRBJ2-3
TGCGCCAGCAGCTTGTACGCTGGGACTTCCACTGAAGCTTTCTTT | CASSLYAGTSTEAFF | many | TRBV5-1 | NA | TRBJ1-1
TGCAGCGTTGGGATCCAGGCATATAGCAATCAGCCCCAGCATTTT | CSVGIQAYSNQPQHF | few | TRBV29-1 | NA | TRBJ1-5
TGTGCCAGCAGCTTAGGGTTCGTGCCGAACACTGAAGCTTTCTTT | CASSLGFVPNTEAFF | few | TRBV7-2 | NA | TRBJ1-1
TGCAGCCCGGGGACAGGGGACTTC | CSPGTGDF | many | TRBV29-1 | TRBD1 | TRBJ1-2
TGTGCCACCAGTGATTCCCGAGCGGGAGGGGCAGATACGCAGTATTTT | CATSDSRAGGADTQYF | NA | TRBV24-1 | TRBD2 | TRBJ2-3
TGCAGTGCTAGAGGGGGACTAGCGGAATCCGGGGAGCTGTTTTTT | CSARGGLAESGELFF | NA | TRBV20-1 | TRBD2 | TRBJ2-2
TGTGCCAGCAGTGAATCGACAGGGGGCTGGGAGACCCAGTACTTC | CASSESTGGWETQYF | NA | TRBV6-1 | TRBD1 | TRBJ2-5
TGTGCCAGCAGTCAGCGGACATACGTGTACAATGAGCAGTTCTTC | CASSQRTYVYNEQFF | NA | TRBV2 | NA | TRBJ2-1
TGTGCCAGCAGTTACGGCGGGGAAGGAGCTTTCTTT | CASSYGGEGAFF | few | TRBV6-5 | NA | TRBJ1-1
TGCAGCGTTCATGGACAGATCGACACTGAAGCTTTCTTT | CSVHGQIDTEAFF | NA | TRBV29-1 | NA | TRBJ1-1
TGTGCCAGCAGTTTATGGGACACTGGAAACACCATATATTTT | CASSLWDTGNTIYF | few | TRBV12-3/TRBV12-4 | NA | TRBJ1-3
TGTGCCAGCAGCCCGGGGGGGAAGTATGGCTACACCTTC | CASSPGGKYGYTF | NA | TRBV12-3/TRBV12-4 | NA | TRBJ1-2
TGCAGTGCTAGAGCCCCCCGGACAGGGGGACCCTACGAGCAGTACTTC | CSARAPRTGGPYEQYF | few | TRBV20-1 | TRBD1 | TRBJ2-7
TGCGCCAGCAGCTTGGACGGATCCCACCAAGAGACCCAGTACTTC | CASSLDGSHQETQYF | NA | TRBV5-1 | NA | TRBJ2-5
TGTGCCAGCAGTGAATTGACTGGATTCGGCGAGCAGTACTTC | CASSELTGFGEQYF | NA | TRBV2 | NA | TRBJ2-7
TGCGCCAGCAGCTTGTTAGCGGGAGGTGAAAATGATCAGTTCTTC | CASSLLAGGENDQFF | NA | TRBV5-1 | TRBD2 | TRBJ2-1
TGCAGCTCCTCGACGGTCACAGATACGCAGTATTTT | CSSSTVTDTQYF | few | TRBV29-1 | NA | TRBJ2-3
TGTGCCAGTACCCTATTCACGGCGGGCACTGAAGCTTTCTTT | CASTLFTAGTEAFF | NA | TRBV6-1 | NA | TRBJ1-1
TGTGCCAGCAGTGATCTCAGACAGGGGAATGAAAAACTGTTTTTT | CASSDLRQGNEKLFF | few | TRBV2 | TRBD1 | TRBJ1-4
TGCAGTGCTAGAGGGCTCGGATCAGGGAAGGACGAGCAGTACTTC | CSARGLGSGKDEQYF | few | TRBV20-1 | NA | TRBJ2-7
TGCGCCAGCAGTCAAGGGCGGACCTTCCAAGAGACCCAGTACTTC | CASSQGRTFQETQYF | few | TRBV23-1 | NA | TRBJ2-5
TGCAGTGCTAGTAAGGGGATCAATCAGCCCCAGCATTTT | CSASKGINQPQHF | few | TRBV20-1 | NA | TRBJ1-5
TGTGCCAGCAGTTTCCCCGACAGGGGCGAGCAGTACTTC | CASSFPDRGEQYF | NA | TRBV28 | TRBD1 | TRBJ2-7
TGCGCCAGCAGCGGACTCCCGGGACAGGGGGCTTGGGAGCAGTTCTTC | CASSGLPGQGAWEQFF | NA | TRBV5-1 | TRBD1 | TRBJ2-1
TGTGCCAGCAGCTCCCAGGACAGGGGCTACGAGCAGTACTTC | CASSSQDRGYEQYF | NA | TRBV7-9 | TRBD1 | TRBJ2-7
TGTGCCAGCAGCCAAGCTTACAGGCACAATGAGCAGTTCTTC | CASSQAYRHNEQFF | few | TRBV14 | NA | TRBJ2-1
TGTGCCAGCAGCTTATCCGGTCCCGCCAACTACGAGCAGTACTTC | CASSLSGPANYEQYF | NA | TRBV7-8 | NA | TRBJ2-7
TGCGCCAGCAGCGACTCGCAGCAAGAGACCCAGTACTTC | CASSDSQQETQYF | NA | TRBV5-1 | NA | TRBJ2-5
TGTGCCAGCAGCTTATGGACTAGCGGGAGGTACGAGCAGCACTTC | CASSLWTSGRYEQHF | NA | TRBV7-9 | TRBD2 | TRBJ2-7